This T cell receptor beta chain originates from a study of blood T cell repertoires in COVID-19 (dated by TCRdb to about 2020). Notes on the research overall: Samples from collaborators originated in the United States, Italy and Spain and spanned both the acute and convalescent phases of COVID-19. The repertoires were made available in a free public database intended to serve as a resource for research on the immune response to SARS-CoV-2. The prospective study material was composed of cDNA or gDNA derived from T cells, B-cell-depleted T cells, or PBMCs. Sample metadata almost always included a de-identified subject ID, COVID-19 status, age in years and sex. Deeply sampled blood TCRbeta repertoires from subjects exposed to, actively infected with, or recovered from COVID-19 were included in the dataset. Samples came from the ongoing ImmuneRACE study (first 160 participants) plus 1,254 subjects from 6 global collaborators. Where HLA class I and class II types were available, the types were taken from metadata supplied by the sample provider, not from assay-based typing.

TCRbeta CDR3 regions were amplified from genomic DNA using the immunoSEQ Assay, a bias-controlled multiplex PCR. For the original study's pipeline: The number of nucleated cells in each sample was estimated from the amplification of reference gene primers within the assay. To quantify the absolute abundance of each unique TCRbeta CDR3 rearrangement, sequence reads were collapsed and filtered. For each sample, productive Simpson clonality was calculated as the square root of Simpson's diversity index over productive rearrangements. The table comes from immuneACCESS by way of TCRdb, which keeps in-frame sequences with V and J called. Part of the clones is missing from these tables; in studies checked, under half for an unresolved V gene and the rest for unknown reasons. V and J calls and clone size are given by that table; D and trimming were obtained from the DNA. The sample yields tens of thousands of clones; over 80% were counted once. The top ten constitute under 35% of the sample.

The paper as a whole reports these results and caveats: Clinical and demographic metadata were provided uncurated, with the amount varying by source and participant.

The collaborating institutions used their own protocols to collect whole blood in K2EDTA tubes. For TCRbeta analysis, collaborators shipped samples as frozen whole blood, isolated PBMCs, or DNA extracted from either of those sample types. Turning to this clone: The specificity of this receptor is unknown. The input lacks base qualities; no much larger clone sits a single base away.

This sequence originates from a woman older than 75 with active or convalescent COVID-19. The sequencing sample was made of peripheral blood.

The base sequence is TGTGCCAGCAGACCCCAGGGTAGGGGGGAGCTGTTTTTT. Its protein reads: CASRPQGRGELFF. The chain is made from TRBV6-5 and TRBJ2-2; a weak D assignment points to TRBD1 (5 bases agree). From its cysteine to its phenylalanine, the CDR3 spans 13 amino acids. The only DNA kept is the CDR3, 39 bases in frame from the first base. V is pared back by 6 bases and J by 8 bases, with 13 bases lying between the germline termini. From the germline V gene, CDR1 is MNHEY and CDR2 is SVGAGI.